The 32 T cell receptor beta chains listed next were all sequenced from one sample in a study of cytomegalovirus exposure and HLA in healthy donors. Primers for the PCR totalled 60 Vbeta and 13 Jbeta. Profiled with immunoSEQ multiplex PCR; TCRdb holds only in-frame clones, not every one. The record lists 200,000 to 250,000 clones, of which the ten most abundant hold about 0.9%. The sample was PBMCs. These receptor sequences come from a woman younger than 45 in good health and CMV-seropositive.

This chain uses TRBV19 with TRBJ2-1; TRBD2 aligns across 7 bases. V was pared by 5 bases and J by 8 bases, with 9 bases of the junction left unmatched. This CDR3 region has 14 residues. Germline V gives CDR1 LNHDA, CDR2 SQIVND (reference sequence). CDR3 bases: TGTGCCAGTAGTTCCCGGGGGAGGGGCCATGAGCAGTTCTTC. Translating it yields CASSSRGRGHEQFF.

This sequence joins TRBV4-3 and TRBJ1-3; the match to TRBD1 covers 7 bases. V shed 4 bases and J 7 bases; nucleotides not matched to a gene: 7. The germline gives CDR1 LGHNA, CDR2 YSLEER. The CDR3 is 14 amino acids. The CDR3 nucleotides read TGCGCCAGCAGCCGCATCACAGGGGACAACACCATATATTTT. Amino acid sequence: CASSRITGDNTIYF.

This chain links TRBV13 with TRBJ2-7; D might be TRBD2 (6 bases). This CDR3 spans 14 amino acids. V was cut by 3 bases and J by 0 bases, with 9 bases left in between. The germline gives CDR1 PRHDT, CDR2 FYEKMQ (reference sequence). CDR3 protein: CASSLEGSSYEQYF. The CDR3, as DNA: TGTGCCAGCAGCTTGGAGGGGAGCTCCTACGAGCAGTACTTC. Filled out from reference TRBV13 and TRBJ2-7, the complete variable domain reads AAGVIQSPRHLIKEKRETATLKCYPIPRHDTVYWYQQGPGQDPQFLISFYEKMQSDKGSIPDRFSAQQFSDYHSELNMSSLELGDSALYFCASSLEGSSYEQYFGPGTRLTVT.

The chain carries TRBV19 and TRBJ1-5; perhaps TRBD1 as D (5 bases). CDR3 length: 16 amino acids. With 3 bases removed from V and 2 bases from J, the gap between germline ends came to 14 bases. CDR1 and CDR2 from the germline V gene are LNHDA and SQIVND (reference sequence). CDR3 nucleotides: TGTGCCAGTAGTATCCCGGCAGCCAGGGGCAATCAGCCCCAGCATTTT. It encodes CASSIPAARGNQPQHF.

This chain joins TRBV6-5 and TRBJ1-2, with 7 bases fitting TRBD1. The CDR3 length is 14 residues. After removal of 6 bases from V and 6 bases from J, the junction contained 10 bases not matched to a gene. Per the germline V gene, CDR1 is MNHEY and CDR2 is SVGAGI. The DNA of the CDR3 is TGTGCCAGCAGCAAGAACAGGGGTGCGAATGGCTACACCTTC. Translated: CASSKNRGANGYTF.

J is TRBJ1-1 and V is TRBV5-1, with D perhaps TRBD1 (5 bases). With 4 bases removed from V and 4 bases from J, the gap between germline ends came to 17 bases. Germline-derived CDR1 and CDR2 are SGHRS and YFSETQ. The CDR3 length is 15 residues. CDR3 protein: CASSPGGFSGTEAFF. CDR3 sequence (DNA): TGCGCCAGCAGCCCGGGGGGGTTTTCCGGCACTGAAGCTTTCTTT.

The V call is TRBV30, the J call TRBJ1-6, with D perhaps matching TRBD1 (5 bases). The ends were cut back, 4 bases at V and 9 bases at J, with 13 bases in the middle. The CDR3 runs to 13 residues. CDR1 and CDR2 from the germline V gene are GTSNPN and SVGIG (reference sequence). Here the CDR3 reads CAWTTTGGSPLHF. The CDR3 DNA sequence: TGTGCCTGGACAACCACGGGGGGTTCACCCCTCCACTTT.

This chain links TRBV30 with TRBJ1-2, with a weak D call TRBD1 (5 bases). Trimming stripped 8 bases from V and 5 bases from J, with 21 bases between. Germline loops: CDR1 GTSNPN, CDR2 SVGIG (reference sequence). The CDR3 is made up of 14 amino acids. CDR3: CARCWGGRCYGYTF. CDR3 sequence (DNA): TGTGCCCGTTGCTGGGGGGGACGGTGTTATGGCTACACCTTC. Full variable domain (missing parts from reference TRBV30 and TRBJ1-2): SQTIHQWPATLVQPVGSPLSLECTVEGTSNPNLYWYRQAAGRGLQLLFYSVGIGQISSEVPQNLSASRPQDRQFILSSKKLLLSDSGFYLCARCWGGRCYGYTFGSGTRLTVV.

This chain links TRBV10-3 with TRBJ2-5, with 7 bases that match TRBD1. CDR3 length: 15 residues. Trimming cost V 3 bases and J 0 bases; bases outside gene matches: 4. Germline lookup yields CDR1 ENHRY and CDR2 SYGVKD. The CDR3 loop is CAISDPDRYQETQYF. DNA for the CDR3: TGTGCCATCAGTGACCCGGACAGGTACCAAGAGACCCAGTACTTC.

This rearrangement joins TRBV4-1 to TRBJ2-7; D is undetermined. From germline, CDR1 is MGHRA and CDR2 YSYEKL. The CDR3 is 15 amino acids. Between the trimmed V and J ends, which lost 5 bases and 0 bases, there was a span of 14 bases. The CDR3 is CASSMSRLSSYEQYF. The DNA of the CDR3 is TGCGCCAGCAGCATGTCCAGGCTGAGCTCCTACGAGCAGTACTTC.

The chain uses TRBV6-5 and TRBJ2-5, with a weak D call TRBD2 (5 bases). Germline V gives CDR1 MNHEY, CDR2 SVGAGI. The CDR3 is made up of 14 amino acids. V lost 2 bases, J lost 2 bases, and 9 bases lay in between. The CDR3 loop reads CASSYRGRQETQYF. The CDR3 nucleotides are TGTGCCAGCAGTTACCGGGGAAGGCAAGAGACCCAGTACTTC.

The genes are TRBV28 and TRBJ2-2, with 11 nucleotides matching TRBD2. The V gene end was trimmed by 3 bases and the J gene end by 4 bases; junction bases not matched to a gene: 10. The CDR3 has 18 residues. The V gene's germline CDR1 is MDHEN and CDR2 SYDVKM. The CDR3 region is CASSFRLAGPIGTGELFF. CDR3 in DNA: TGTGCCAGCAGTTTCAGACTAGCGGGACCAATAGGCACCGGGGAGCTGTTTTTT.

The chain recombines TRBV2 with TRBJ2-6; 8 bases agree with TRBD1. Germline V gene data show CDR1 as SNHLY and CDR2 as FYNNEI. V was pared by 2 bases and J by 0 bases, with 12 bases of the junction left unmatched. This CDR3 comprises 20 residues. The CDR3 DNA reads TGTGCCAGCAGTGAACCAGCAGGACAGGGTGGGAGCTCTGGGGCCAACGTCCTGACTTTC. Translating gives CASSEPAGQGGSSGANVLTF.

The CDR3 nucleotides are TGTGCCAGCAGCTCAAGAATTACAGGGGGCGCTCTAACCCTCCACTTT. Protein sequence: CASSSRITGGALTLHF. This chain uses TRBV6-6 with TRBJ1-6, with 9 nucleotides matching TRBD1. Germline loops: CDR1 MNHNY, CDR2 SVGAGI (reference sequence). V lost 6 bases and J lost 14; bases outside the gene matches: 17. The CDR3 runs to 16 residues.

This chain links TRBV28 with TRBJ2-7, with 10 bases fitting TRBD2. Losses at the gene ends were 3 bases for V and 6 bases for J; bases not matched to a gene: 8. Germline V gene lookup returns CDR1 MDHEN and CDR2 SYDVKM. The CDR3 runs 15 residues. The CDR3 reads CASSLDTSGKSEQYF. CDR3 coding DNA: TGTGCCAGCAGTTTGGATACTAGCGGGAAGAGCGAGCAGTACTTC.

The chain uses TRBV11-2 and TRBJ1-2; 7 bases align to TRBD1. This CDR3 is built from 15 residues. V lost 5 bases to trimming and J lost 2 bases; unmatched junction nucleotides: 8. Looked up from germline, CDR1 is SGHAT and CDR2 is FQNNGV. CDR3 in DNA: TGTGCCAGCAGCCCGACAGGGAGATTAAACTATGGCTACACCTTC. It codes for CASSPTGRLNYGYTF.

The chain links TRBV10-3 to TRBJ2-7, with D perhaps TRBD2 (5 bases). Trimming took off 0 bases at V and 0 bases at J, with 9 bases between the two ends. The CDR3 consists of 15 residues. CDR1 and CDR2 (germline): ENHRY, SYGVKD. The CDR3 region has the DNA TGTGCCATCAGTGAGTCCCCCGGGATCTCCTACGAGCAGTACTTC. This codes for CAISESPGISYEQYF.

The chain uses TRBV10-3 and TRBJ2-7; no firm D call. CDR1 ENHRY and CDR2 SYGVKD come from the germline V gene. The V gene lost 11 bases and the J gene lost 12 bases, with 23 bases spanning the gap. The CDR3 runs to 12 residues. In DNA, the CDR3 is TGTGCCGCCCAGAGTGGGCCCGTAAAGAGGTACTTC. This gives the protein CAAQSGPVKRYF.

The chain links TRBV7-2 to TRBJ2-7, with D possibly being TRBD2 (5 bases). Germline CDR1 reads SGHTA; CDR2 reads FQGNSA. This CDR3 spans 13 amino acids. The V end was cut by 3 bases, the J end by 2 bases, with 8 bases between. CDR3 amino acids: CASSFLAPYEQYF. Here the CDR3 DNA reads TGTGCCAGCAGCTTTCTAGCCCCCTACGAGCAGTACTTC.

V is TRBV15 and J is TRBJ1-2, with TRBD1 matching 7 bases. V gave up 5 bases and J gave up 11 bases; unmatched junction bases: 29. This CDR3 contains 19 residues. Germline lookup yields CDR1 LNHNV and CDR2 YYDKDF (reference sequence). CDR3 residues: CATSGDRDGSSVLNRGYTF. In DNA, the CDR3 is TGTGCCACCAGCGGCGACAGGGATGGGAGTAGTGTACTTAACAGAGGATACACCTTC. Full variable domain (outside the CDR3, taken from reference TRBV15 and TRBJ1-2): DAMVIQNPRYQVTQFGKPVTLSCSQTLNHNVMYWYQQKSSQAPKLLFHYYDKDFNNEADTPDNFQSRRPNTSFCFLDIRSPGLGDTAMYLCATSGDRDGSSVLNRGYTFGSGTRLTVV.

V is TRBV9 and J is TRBJ2-1; 9 positions match TRBD2. This CDR3 has 17 amino acids. V shed 0 bases and J 4 bases; nucleotides not matched to a gene: 8. Germline V gene lookup returns CDR1 SGDLS and CDR2 YYNGEE. CDR3: CASSVAKRGVYYNEQFF. CDR3 in DNA: TGTGCCAGCAGCGTAGCTAAGCGGGGGGTATATTACAATGAGCAGTTCTTC.

This chain links TRBV2 with TRBJ2-2, with D perhaps matching TRBD1 (6 bases). Germline values: CDR1 SNHLY, CDR2 FYNNEI. The length of the CDR3 is 16 residues. Trimming pared 6 bases from V and 0 bases from J, leaving 14 bases between. The CDR3 protein is CASSLQGLANTGELFF. The DNA of the CDR3 is TGTGCCAGCAGCCTACAGGGTTTGGCGAACACCGGGGAGCTGTTTTTT.

The gene calls are TRBV10-3 and TRBJ2-3; D ambiguous. The V gene's germline CDR1 is ENHRY and CDR2 SYGVKD. This CDR3 is 12 amino acids long. Trimming took off 10 bases at V and 6 bases at J, with 14 bases between the two ends. CDR3 sequence: CANGPDGDTQYF. CDR3 nucleotide sequence: TGTGCCAATGGGCCAGACGGCGATACGCAGTATTTT.

This sequence joins TRBV27 and TRBJ1-5, with TRBD1 matching 7 bases. The germline V gene encodes CDR1 MNHEY and CDR2 SMNVEV (reference sequence). The CDR3 is made up of 14 amino acids. The trim removed 7 bases at V and 3 bases at J, leaving 6 bases unmatched. For the CDR3, the DNA is TGTGCCAGCACTCCGACAGGGTTCAATCAGCCCCAGCATTTT. It yields the protein CASTPTGFNQPQHF.

The chain employs TRBV5-1 and TRBJ1-1; D is uncertain. The CDR3 spans 13 residues. Germline V lookup: CDR1 SGHRS, CDR2 YFSETQ. The V and J ends lost 4 bases and 0 bases respectively, with 7 bases between them. For the CDR3, the DNA is TGCGCCAGCAGCGAGGAAATGAACACTGAAGCTTTCTTT. As protein: CASSEEMNTEAFF.

The V call is TRBV5-1, the J call TRBJ2-4; D might be TRBD2 (6 bases). The CDR3 runs to 17 residues. Trimming removed 4 bases at V and 1 base at J, with 18 bases between. The germline V gene has CDR1 SGHRS and CDR2 YFSETQ. The CDR3 sequence is CASSLGDGGVAKNIQYF. The CDR3 DNA follows: TGCGCCAGCAGCCTGGGGGACGGGGGAGTCGCCAAAAACATTCAGTACTTC.

The chain couples TRBV19 to TRBJ2-5, with D maybe TRBD2 (6 bases). Trimming removed 4 bases at V and 5 bases at J, with 20 bases between. The CDR3 covers 16 residues. The germline gives CDR1 LNHDA, CDR2 SQIVND (reference sequence). CDR3 loop: CASSSPGSPLGETQYF. DNA of the CDR3: TGTGCCAGTAGTAGCCCCGGGAGCCCACTCGGGGAGACCCAGTACTTC.

This chain links TRBV2 with TRBJ1-2; D possibly corresponds to TRBD1 (5 bases). Germline CDR1 is SNHLY and CDR2 is FYNNEI. The CDR3 covers 13 residues. The V end lost 5 bases, the J end lost 3 bases, and 10 bases lay between the germline ends. The CDR3 here is CASSTGQHYGYTF. For the CDR3, the DNA is TGTGCCAGCAGTACCGGACAACACTATGGCTACACCTTC.

J is TRBJ2-3 and V is TRBV10-1, with 9 bases identical to TRBD2. V was clipped by 3 bases and J by 6 bases; unmatched bases: 16. The CDR3 covers 18 residues. Germline assignment: CDR1 WNHNN and CDR2 SYGVQD (reference sequence). The CDR3 is CASSDVRGRASTYDTQYF. CDR3 coding DNA: TGCGCCAGCAGTGATGTCCGCGGGAGGGCGTCGACTTATGATACGCAGTATTTT.

The chain employs TRBV28 and TRBJ1-1; weak D call: TRBD1 (5 bases). V was pared by 5 bases and J by 1 base, with 14 bases between. Germline V lookup: CDR1 MDHEN, CDR2 SYDVKM. This CDR3 has 15 amino acids. CDR3 nucleotide sequence: TGTGCCAGCAGTCCCCATGGGGCTTCGAACACTGAAGCTTTCTTT. Amino acid sequence: CASSPHGASNTEAFF.

The chain combines TRBV15 with TRBJ1-1, with 7 bases lining up with TRBD1. CDR3 length equals 13 residues. Trimming at V came to 1 base and at J to 6 bases, leaving 2 bases not matched to a gene. Germline lookup yields CDR1 LNHNV and CDR2 YYDKDF (reference sequence). In nucleotides, the CDR3 is TGTGCCACCAGCAGAGGGGACAGTTCTGAAGCTTTCTTT. This sequence encodes CATSRGDSSEAFF.

The gene calls are TRBV6-1 and TRBJ2-7, with D tentatively TRBD1 (6 bases). The V end lost 3 bases, the J end lost 4 bases, and 16 bases lay between the germline ends. CDR1 MNHNS and CDR2 SASEGT come from the germline V gene. This CDR3 comprises 15 residues. CDR3 sequence (DNA): TGTGCCAGCAGTGAGCCGGGACACCAGTTTTACGAGCAGTACTTC. It yields the protein CASSEPGHQFYEQYF.